The clone carrying this TCR beta chain was seen ten or more times. What it binds is unknown. The data belong to a study of T cell repertoires in cytomegalovirus infection. TCRdb ran MiXCR on the reads and lists one entry per CDR3 protein. Here the sample spans some 940,000 distinct CDR3 sequences, approximately 31% being singletons. V shed 2 bases and J shed 0 bases, with 14 bases lying between them. The CDR3 runs to 17 residues. Germline-derived CDR1 and CDR2 are MNHNY and SVGAGI (reference sequence). This TCR was sampled from a human donor in good health (CMV status not recorded). Some clones in this sample may be carry-over from other donors' samples. This sample comprised cultured CD8+ T cells from PBMCs, obtained from culture after CMV antigen stimulation. The chain employs TRBV6-6 and TRBJ1-3; D ambiguous. The DNA for the CDR3 is TGTGCCAGCAGTTACCACCTTATAGACATCTCTGGAAACACCATATATTTT. This encodes CASSYHLIDISGNTIYF.